The 21 T cell receptor beta chains given below trace back to one sample, sequenced in a study of blood T cells in healthy people across ages. PCR was performed a second time for about 7 to 12 cycles using a sample-barcoded 5' primer and a J-beta primer mix. Via MiXCR, TCRdb re-called the 5' RACE reads, giving one row per CDR3 protein. This sample has more than 450,000 distinct CDR3 sequences, with over 25% found just once. These data also featured in a second study, about T cells of mothers and their children.

The material sequenced was blood. These receptors were obtained from a boy aged 2 to 10 in good health.

The V and J genes are TRBV2 and TRBJ2-5; the match to TRBD2 covers 7 bases. The DNA end is a closer match to TRBJ2-1, so the J assignment may be wrong. This CDR3 comprises 15 residues. Per the germline V gene, CDR1 is SNHLY and CDR2 is FYNNEI. CDR3 protein: CASSEISGRHNEQFF. CDR3 sequence (DNA): TGTGCCAGCAGTGAAATTAGCGGGCGTCACAATGAGCAGTTCTTC.

This clonotype showed up just a few times. This rearrangement joins TRBV7-2 to TRBJ2-7; 9 bases map to TRBD2. The CDR3 has 16 residues. Per the germline V gene, CDR1 is SGHTA and CDR2 is FQGNSA. The J segment lost 4 bases and the V segment lost 4 bases, leaving 11 bases of the junction unmatched. The DNA of the CDR3 is TGTGCCAGCAGCTCCGGCGGGGGGGGTGTGGGGTACGAGCAGTACTTC. This sequence encodes CASSSGGGGVGYEQYF.

This chain connects TRBV15 to TRBJ1-3; D call uncertain. This CDR3 has 16 residues. V lost 1 base and J 0 bases, leaving 10 bases between the germline ends. The germline V gene has CDR1 LNHNV and CDR2 YYDKDF (reference sequence). CDR3 coding DNA: TGTGCCACCAGCAGAGGTGGCCGTTACTCTGGAAACACCATATATTTT. This gives the protein CATSRGGRYSGNTIYF.

The chain employs TRBV2 and TRBJ2-2; D is undetermined. The CDR3 consists of 15 residues. The germline gives CDR1 SNHLY, CDR2 FYNNEI. V was trimmed by 2 bases and J by 5 bases, leaving 12 bases between them. The CDR3 coding sequence is TGTGCCAGCAGTGAACGGGCACCTGGGACCGGGGAGCTGTTTTTT. Translation gives CASSERAPGTGELFF.

The chain's CDR3 is CASSYSGVPEKLFF. DNA of the CDR3: TGTGCCAGCAGTTACTCAGGGGTTCCTGAAAAACTGTTTTTT. The chain combines TRBV6-5 with TRBJ1-4, with D perhaps matching TRBD1 (5 bases). Trimming stripped 0 bases from V and 7 bases from J, with 9 bases between. The CDR3 runs 14 residues. Germline V gene sequence: CDR1 MNHEY, CDR2 SVGAGI.

This clonotype appeared a few times. CDR3 in DNA: TGCGCCAGCAGCTTGGCCGAGGCCGCTCCACAGTATTTT. The encoded protein is CASSLAEAAPQYF. The chain links TRBV5-1 to TRBJ2-3; no clear D. Germline V gene lookup returns CDR1 SGHRS and CDR2 YFSETQ. There are 13 residues in the CDR3. Trimming pared 0 bases from V and 12 bases from J, leaving 14 bases between.

The gene calls are TRBV10-3 and TRBJ2-7, with D perhaps given as TRBD1 or TRBD2 (6 bases each). V was cut by 6 bases and J by 4 bases, with 13 bases left in between. From germline, CDR1 is ENHRY and CDR2 SYGVKD. This CDR3 is 13 amino acids long. The CDR3 sequence is CAIRGWGAYEQYF. The CDR3 DNA follows: TGTGCCATCAGGGGTTGGGGGGCTTACGAGCAGTACTTC.

The chain has TRBV6-2 or TRBV6-3 and TRBJ2-3, with 7 positions matching TRBD1. J gave up 1 base and V 7 bases, and 2 bases lay outside the gene matches. From germline, CDR1 is MNHEY and CDR2 SVGEGT. The CDR3 is 13 residues long. CDR3 bases: TGTGCCAGCAAGCAGGGGGGCACAGATACGCAGTATTTT. Translating it yields CASKQGGTDTQYF.

CDR3 region: CASSGWETNEKLFF. CDR3 nucleotide sequence: TGTGCCAGCAGTGGATGGGAAACTAATGAAAAACTGTTTTTT. The gene calls are TRBV6-1 and TRBJ1-4; D gene ambiguous. This CDR3 is built from 14 residues. Germline V gene lookup returns CDR1 MNHNS and CDR2 SASEGT. The germline V and J ends were trimmed by 4 bases and 1 base, with 7 bases remaining between them.

The rearrangement links TRBV11-2 to TRBJ2-3; TRBD2 aligns across 7 bases. The length of the CDR3 is 16 residues. CDR1 is SGHAT and CDR2 is FQNNGV in the germline V gene. V trimming: 2 bases; J trimming: 2 bases; junction bases outside the gene matches: 7. The CDR3 here is CASSLHPGRYTDTQYF. CDR3 nucleotide sequence: TGTGCCAGCAGCTTACACCCCGGGAGGTACACAGATACGCAGTATTTT.

J is TRBJ2-7 and V is TRBV15; D is unresolved. This CDR3 has 14 amino acids. Per germline, CDR1 LNHNV and CDR2 YYDKDF (reference sequence). V was clipped by 0 bases and J by 0 bases, with 6 bases between them. Here the CDR3 reads CATSRDRLSYEQYF. CDR3 in DNA: TGTGCCACCAGCAGAGATCGCCTCTCCTACGAGCAGTACTTC.

The chain recombines TRBV3-1 with TRBJ2-1; 9 nucleotides line up with TRBD2. The CDR3 sequence is 14 residues long. CDR1 and CDR2 from the germline V gene are LGHDT and YNNKEL (reference sequence). J lost 7 bases, V lost 1 base, and 2 bases had no gene match. The CDR3 reads CASSQGAGGNEQFF. DNA for the CDR3: TGTGCCAGCAGCCAAGGGGCGGGAGGGAATGAGCAGTTCTTC.

In this sample, this clonotype turned up a few times. The chain has TRBV6-5 and TRBJ2-6; D ambiguous. V was clipped by 8 bases and J by 2 bases, with 13 bases between them. Per germline, CDR1 MNHEY and CDR2 SVGAGI. The CDR3 has 15 residues. The DNA of the CDR3 is TGTGCCAGCGGGGTATCTACGGCTGGGGCCAACGTCCTGACTTTC. It specifies CASGVSTAGANVLTF.

This clonotype has ten or more counts. This chain connects TRBV12-3 or TRBV12-4 to TRBJ2-4, with D perhaps matching TRBD2 (5 bases). The CDR3 extends over 15 amino acids. V was clipped by 6 bases and J by 0 bases, with 12 bases between them. The CDR3: CASSLGGLAKNIQYF. In DNA, the CDR3 is TGTGCCAGCAGCTTGGGTGGACTAGCCAAAAACATTCAGTACTTC.

This clonotype was seen a few times. The J gene is TRBJ2-5, the V gene TRBV7-9; 9 nucleotides line up with TRBD2. The CDR3 loop spans 15 amino acids. The V segment lost 1 base and the J segment 5 bases; nucleotides outside the gene matches: 5. Germline V gene sequence: CDR1 SEHNR, CDR2 FQNEAQ (reference sequence). CDR3 amino acids: CASSLVSGSRETQYF. The CDR3 region has the DNA TGTGCCAGCAGCTTAGTTAGCGGGAGTCGGGAGACCCAGTACTTC.

The chain is built from TRBV7-9 and TRBJ1-1, with D possibly being TRBD1 (5 bases). The CDR3 is 16 residues long. CDR1 is SEHNR, CDR2 FQNEAQ, per germline (reference sequence). Trimming removed 5 bases from V and 0 bases from J, with 16 bases in between. This chain's CDR3 is CASSPPGSILNTEAFF. The CDR3 DNA sequence: TGTGCCAGCAGCCCCCCAGGGAGTATATTGAACACTGAAGCTTTCTTT.

J is TRBJ1-5 and V is TRBV29-1, with D tentatively TRBD1 (5 bases). Trimming left V 4 bases short and J 7 bases short, with 14 bases between. Germline CDR1 is SQVTM and CDR2 is ANQGSEA. The CDR3 consists of 13 residues. DNA of the CDR3: TGCAGCGTTGTCGACAGCCAGAGCCAGCCCCAGCATTTT. Its protein is CSVVDSQSQPQHF.

This clonotype has a handful of counts. The chain links TRBV5-4 to TRBJ2-5, with D possibly being TRBD1 or TRBD2 (5 bases each). Gene TRBJ2-1 matches the end of the DNA better, so the J call may be wrong. This CDR3 has 13 amino acids. The V gene's germline CDR1 is SGHNT and CDR2 YYREEE (reference sequence). Written as DNA, the CDR3 is TGTGCCGGGGGAGATACTCCTTTGGATGAGCAGTTCTTC. Its translation is CAGGDTPLDEQFF.

CDR3 DNA: TGTGCCAGCAGTACATATTTGACAGGGGGCGCAGATACGCAGTATTTT. Translated: CASSTYLTGGADTQYF. V and J are TRBV27 and TRBJ2-3; 10 bases match TRBD1. Unmatched junction bases numbered 9, after V lost 5 bases and J lost 4 bases. Germline CDR1 and CDR2: MNHEY and SMNVEV (reference sequence). This CDR3 comprises 16 residues.

CDR3: CAISEGPSGSLTDTQYF. CDR3 nucleotide sequence: TGTGCCATCAGTGAGGGGCCTAGCGGGAGTCTTACAGATACGCAGTATTTT. V usage is TRBV10-3 and J usage is TRBJ2-3; 10 bases line up with TRBD2. This CDR3 has 17 residues. V trimming: 2 bases; J trimming: 3 bases; junction bases outside the gene matches: 8. Germline V gene sequence: CDR1 ENHRY, CDR2 SYGVKD.

This clonotype was seen more than once but under ten times. V is TRBV7-9 and J is TRBJ2-5, with D perhaps TRBD2 (5 bases). The tail of the sequence fits TRBJ2-1 better, so the J call may be wrong. CDR3 length: 15 residues. Germline lookup yields CDR1 SEHNR and CDR2 FQNEAQ (reference sequence). DNA of the CDR3: TGTGCCAGCAGCTTAGTGAGCGGCGCCTACAATGAGCAGTTCTTC. Protein: CASSLVSGAYNEQFF.